The 5 T cell receptor beta chains given below trace back to one sample, sequenced in a study of blood T cell repertoires in COVID-19 (dated by TCRdb to between 2020 and 2021). The library was made by the immunoSEQ multiplex PCR assay. The immuneACCESS repertoire file appears here via TCRdb, limited to in-frame rearrangements. These files lack a portion of the clones; in checked studies, under half of the deficit traces to unresolved V genes, and the cause of the others is not known. The sample records around 180,000 clones, around 87% of which are singletons. Just under 2.5% of the sample is taken by the ten largest. Material: peripheral blood. The receptors originated from a man aged 40-50 years with active or convalescent COVID-19.

The chain has TRBV3-1 (or the pseudogene TRBV3-2) and TRBJ2-3, with 10 positions matching TRBD2. Per the germline V gene, CDR1 is LGHDT and CDR2 is YNNKEL (reference sequence). The V and J ends lost 2 bases and 2 bases, in that order; junction bases with no gene match: 4. CDR3 size: 16 residues. Here the CDR3 reads CASSQISGGHTDTQYF. CDR3 in DNA: TGTGCCAGCAGCCAAATTAGCGGGGGGCACACAGATACGCAGTATTTT.

DNA for the CDR3: TGTGCCAGCAGCCCCCGACAGGGGGCGCCTGAAAAACTGTTTTTT. Protein product: CASSPRQGAPEKLFF. The chain is built from TRBV13 and TRBJ1-4, with 10 bases lining up with TRBD1. J was trimmed by 7 bases and V by 5 bases; bases with no gene match: 7. The length of the CDR3 is 15 residues. CDR1 is PRHDT, CDR2 FYEKMQ, per germline (reference sequence). Full variable domain (rest looked up from reference TRBV13 and TRBJ1-4): AAGVIQSPRHLIKEKRETATLKCYPIPRHDTVYWYQQGPGQDPQFLISFYEKMQSDKGSIPDRFSAQQFSDYHSELNMSSLELGDSALYFCASSPRQGAPEKLFFGSGTQLSVL.

The V call is TRBV2, the J call TRBJ2-2; D possibly corresponds to TRBD1 (6 bases). The CDR3 is made up of 14 amino acids. With 5 bases removed from V and 1 base from J, the gap between germline ends came to 8 bases. Germline V gene sequence: CDR1 SNHLY, CDR2 FYNNEI. CDR3 region: CASSSDRNTGELFF. The CDR3 bases are TGTGCCAGCAGTTCGGACAGGAACACCGGGGAGCTGTTTTTT. The full variable domain, in which reference TRBV2 and TRBJ2-2 provide the parts outside the CDR3, is EPEVTQTPSHQVTQMGQEVILRCVPISNHLYFYWYRQILGQKVEFLVSFYNNEISEKSEIFDDQFSVERPDGSNFTLKIRSTKLEDSAMYFCASSSDRNTGELFFGEGSRLTVL.

V gene TRBV7-2 combines with J gene TRBJ2-7; D is unclear. The CDR3 length is 15 residues. The germline gives CDR1 SGHTA, CDR2 FQGNSA. Trimming left V 6 bases short and J 7 bases short, with 22 bases between. In DNA form, the CDR3 reads TGTGCCAGCAGTCAGAACTGGCGGCCTTCCGAGGAGCAGTACTTC. It codes for CASSQNWRPSEEQYF.

There are many counts of this clone. The DNA for the CDR3 is TGTGCCCGGGGAGCGACAGGGCCAAACATTCAGTACTTC. Translating it yields CARGATGPNIQYF. The rearrangement uses TRBV21-1 and TRBJ2-4; TRBD1, as called in the table, went unchecked against the DNA. TRBV21-1 represents a pseudogene. The CDR3 has 13 residues.